A single sample is the source of the 16 T cell receptor beta chains below, sequenced in a study of T cells in Graves' hyperthyroidism and ophthalmopathy. TCR beta CDR3 region amplification was performed from RNA transcripts. RT-PCR in the first round (using the HTBI primer set) targeted the TCR CDR3. TCRdb redid the calling of the multiplex PCR reads with MiXCR, one entry per CDR3 protein. The table shows fewer than 110,000 distinct CDR3 sequences, with roughly 44% occurring only once. Sequences were obtained from blood. These receptors came from a man aged 40-55 years with Graves' hyperthyroidism.

The table lists this clonotype with many counts. This chain joins TRBV20-1 and TRBJ2-3; maybe TRBD1 (5 bases). This CDR3 is 14 amino acids long. Trimming removed 5 bases from V and 2 bases from J, with 14 bases in between. CDR1 and CDR2 from the germline V gene are DFQATT and SNEGSKA (reference sequence). The CDR3 here is CSAFRPGSTDTQYF. For the CDR3, the DNA is TGCAGTGCTTTTAGACCAGGGTCCACAGATACGCAGTATTTT.

Ten or more counts support this clonotype. The CDR3 here is CASSPSGSQETQYF. The DNA of the CDR3 is TGTGCCAGCAGCCCTAGCGGGTCTCAAGAGACCCAGTACTTC. The chain employs TRBV7-9 and TRBJ2-5, with 8 bases aligning to TRBD2. CDR1 and CDR2 from the germline V gene are SEHNR and FQNEAQ (reference sequence). The CDR3 spans 14 residues. V lost 5 bases, J lost 2 bases, and 4 bases stayed unmatched. Drawing the rest from reference TRBV7-9 and TRBJ2-5, the complete variable domain is DTGVSQNPRHKITKRGQNVTFRCDPISEHNRLYWYRQTLGQGPEFLTYFQNEAQLEKSRLLSDRFSAERPKGSFSTLEIQRTEQGDSAMYLCASSPSGSQETQYFGPGTRLLVL.

In its sample, this clonotype was seen many times. The V call is TRBV20-1, the J call TRBJ2-2; 9 positions match TRBD1. The germline gives CDR1 DFQATT, CDR2 SNEGSKA (reference sequence). With V trimmed by 0 bases and J by 5 bases, 4 bases remained unmatched. CDR3 size: 15 residues. The CDR3 DNA reads TGCAGTGCTAGAGATCTCGGACAGGGGACCGGGGAGCTGTTTTTT. This translates into CSARDLGQGTGELFF.

Only one count was recorded for this clonotype. The gene calls are TRBV2 and TRBJ2-5; a possible D gene is TRBD2 (5 bases). Trimming pared 8 bases from V and 3 bases from J, leaving 19 bases between. Germline CDR1 and CDR2: SNHLY and FYNNEI. There are 15 residues in the CDR3. CDR3 nucleotide sequence: TGTGCCAGCGAGAGGGATCGAAACACTGAAGAGACCCAGTACTTC. This gives the protein CASERDRNTEETQYF.

The chain couples TRBV6-5 to TRBJ1-2, with 7 nucleotides matching TRBD1. Germline CDR1 MNHEY, CDR2 SVGAGI. This CDR3 spans 13 amino acids. The V gene end was trimmed by 7 bases and the J gene end by 8 bases; junction bases not matched to a gene: 10. CDR3 protein: CASTDRTGEGYTF. DNA of the CDR3: TGTGCCAGCACCGACCGAACAGGGGAGGGCTACACCTTC.

The table lists this clonotype with many counts. The chain recombines TRBV12-3 or TRBV12-4 with TRBJ1-5, with D perhaps matching TRBD1 (6 bases). V dropped 7 bases and J dropped 1 base, with 8 bases sitting between them. CDR3 length equals 13 residues. The CDR3 here is CASKGGSNQPQHF. CDR3 DNA sequence: TGTGCCAGCAAGGGGGGCAGCAATCAGCCCCAGCATTTT.

Concerning this clonotype itself: This may be a read error, as it is one base from a much larger clone. V usage is TRBV6-1 and J usage is TRBJ2-1; D ambiguous. Trimming shortened V by 5 bases and J by 9 bases, and 8 bases separated the two germline ends. This CDR3 spans 11 amino acids. Germline V CDR1 and CDR2: MNHNS, SASEGT. CDR3 amino acids: CASSQTTEQFF. The CDR3 DNA sequence: TGTGCCAGCAGTCAGACCACTGAGCAGTTCTTC.

The table lists this clonotype with many counts. The J gene is TRBJ2-7, the V gene TRBV12-3 or TRBV12-4; unclear D gene. CDR3 length equals 13 residues. The V end lost 5 bases, the J end lost 0 bases, and 8 bases lay between the germline ends. The CDR3 loop is CASSRAGSYEQYF. The CDR3 DNA reads as TGTGCCAGCAGTCGGGCCGGCTCCTACGAGCAGTACTTC.

This clonotype was found once. The chain's CDR3 is CSAKGLTDTQYF. The CDR3 DNA is TGCAGTGCTAAGGGTTTGACAGATACGCAGTATTTT. V gene TRBV20-1 combines with J gene TRBJ2-3; no firm D call. V lost 4 bases and J 3 bases, leaving 8 bases between the germline ends. This CDR3 contains 12 residues. CDR1 is DFQATT, CDR2 SNEGSKA, per germline (reference sequence).

This clonotype was observed a handful of times. The gene calls are TRBV7-2 and TRBJ2-3, with D possibly matching TRBD2 (6 bases). The CDR3 spans 13 residues. The V and J ends lost 5 bases and 5 bases respectively, with 11 bases between them. Germline V gene data show CDR1 as SGHTA and CDR2 as FQGNSA. CDR3 region: CASSTLAGDTQYF. In nucleotides, the CDR3 is TGTGCCAGCAGCACACTAGCCGGAGATACGCAGTATTTT.

Ten or more counts support this clonotype. The chain links TRBV5-1 to TRBJ2-2; D gene ambiguous. CDR3 length equals 16 residues. Germline V gene sequence: CDR1 SGHRS, CDR2 YFSETQ. Trimming shortened V by 6 bases and J by 2 bases, and 17 bases separated the two germline ends. CDR3 coding DNA: TGCGCCAGCACCCCCTTCGACCGGGTAAACACCGGGGAGCTGTTTTTT. Amino acid sequence: CASTPFDRVNTGELFF.

This clonotype was counted a few times. This may be a read error: a much more frequent sequence differs by one nucleotide. The chain couples TRBV19 to TRBJ1-1; D gene ambiguous. V was shortened by 5 bases and J by 0 bases, with 10 bases between the two germline ends. The CDR3 is 14 residues long. In germline, CDR1 is LNHDA, CDR2 SQIVND (reference sequence). The CDR3, as DNA: TGTGCCAGTAGTCCCTCGGGAGTGAACACTGAAGCTTTCTTT. It translates to CASSPSGVNTEAFF.

This clonotype has at least ten counts. V is TRBV3-1 and J is TRBJ1-2; D perhaps matches TRBD1 (5 bases). Germline V CDR1 and CDR2: LGHDT, YNNKEL (reference sequence). The CDR3 sequence is 14 residues long. V shed 0 bases and J shed 2 bases, with 7 bases lying between them. The CDR3 sequence is CASSQEWGNYGYTF. In DNA form, the CDR3 reads TGTGCCAGCAGCCAAGAGTGGGGGAACTATGGCTACACCTTC.

This clonotype was observed at least ten times. J is TRBJ1-3 and V is TRBV10-3; D ambiguous. Germline V lookup: CDR1 ENHRY, CDR2 SYGVKD. Trimming pared 11 bases from V and 0 bases from J, leaving 14 bases between. This CDR3 has 14 residues. The CDR3 DNA follows: TGTGCCTCCTGGACGGCTTCCTCTGGAAACACCATATATTTT. As protein: CASWTASSGNTIYF.

This clonotype has at least ten counts. The chain is built from TRBV7-2 and TRBJ1-1; D is perhaps TRBD1 (5 bases). V was trimmed by 9 bases and J by 8 bases, leaving 22 bases between them. The CDR3 loop spans 14 amino acids. Germline V lookup: CDR1 SGHTA, CDR2 FQGNSA. The CDR3 DNA reads TGTGCCAGTACGAAACCGGGACCACAGTTAGAAGCTTTCTTT. Residues: CASTKPGPQLEAFF.

This clonotype was recorded at least ten times. J is TRBJ1-3 and V is TRBV6-5; D unresolved. V was clipped by 2 bases and J by 0 bases, with 11 bases between them. The CDR3 spans 16 residues. Germline loops: CDR1 MNHEY, CDR2 SVGAGI. CDR3 coding DNA: TGTGCCAGCAGTTACGGCGACGGACCCTCTGGAAACACCATATATTTT. Translation gives CASSYGDGPSGNTIYF.